A selection of T cell receptor beta chains follows, all from one sample in a study of immune evolution from preneoplasia to lung adenocarcinoma. Generated by immunoSEQ multiplex PCR, the TCRdb table keeps only in-frame clones and is missing some. The sample holds around 39,000 clones, 60% to 75% seen once. Sequenced material: FFPE invasive lung adenocarcinoma tissue. These TCRs come from a person between 55 and 69 years old with lung adenocarcinoma. CDR3s include the opening cysteine and the closing phenylalanine or tryptophan. D genes are given only for firm matches. The size of a clone is reported for some rows only, either as once, few or many, or as a class for expanded clones.

clone_size: NA; j_call: TRBJ1-3; v_call: TRBV20-1; d_call: NA; cdr3_nt: TGCAGTGCTATGGCCGGAAACACCATATATTTT; cdr3_aa: CSAMAGNTIYF
clone_size: few; j_call: TRBJ1-5; v_call: TRBV5-1; d_call: NA; cdr3_nt: TGCGCCAGCAACAGGGTTCAGCCCCAGCATTTT; cdr3_aa: CASNRVQPQHF
clone_size: NA; j_call: TRBJ2-7; v_call: TRBV5-1; d_call: TRBD2; cdr3_nt: TGCGCCAGCAGCGCCAGCTTGGGACTATTCTACGAGCAGTACTTC; cdr3_aa: CASSASLGLFYEQYF
clone_size: NA; j_call: TRBJ2-5; v_call: TRBV15; d_call: NA; cdr3_nt: TGTGCCACCAGCAGAGATCAGGAGGGGGGGACCCAGTACTTC; cdr3_aa: CATSRDQEGGTQYF
clone_size: NA; j_call: TRBJ1-5; v_call: TRBV2; d_call: NA; cdr3_nt: TGTGCCAGCATGGACAGCGATGCGCTTTATAGCAATCAGCCCCAGCATTTT; cdr3_aa: CASMDSDALYSNQPQHF
clone_size: NA; j_call: TRBJ2-5; v_call: TRBV4-2; d_call: TRBD2; cdr3_nt: TGTGCCAGCAGCCCCTTTGGAGGTAGCGGGGAAGAGACCCAGTACTTC; cdr3_aa: CASSPFGGSGEETQYF
clone_size: NA; j_call: TRBJ1-1; v_call: TRBV28; d_call: TRBD1; cdr3_nt: TGTGCCAGCACCCCCGGGACAGGGAACACTGAAGCTTTCTTT; cdr3_aa: CASTPGTGNTEAFF
clone_size: NA; j_call: TRBJ1-5; v_call: TRBV2; d_call: TRBD1; cdr3_nt: TGTGCCAGCAGCGCGACAGGGGGAAATCAGCCCCAGCATTTT; cdr3_aa: CASSATGGNQPQHF
clone_size: NA; j_call: TRBJ2-1; v_call: TRBV11-2; d_call: TRBD2; cdr3_nt: TGTGCCAGCAGCTTGGGACTACAAAATGAGCAGTTCTTC; cdr3_aa: CASSLGLQNEQFF
clone_size: once; j_call: TRBJ1-5; v_call: TRBV28; d_call: NA; cdr3_nt: TGTGCCAGCAGAAGGCGGGGTCAGCCCCAGCATTTT; cdr3_aa: CASRRRGQPQHF
clone_size: NA; j_call: TRBJ2-5; v_call: TRBV10-3; d_call: NA; cdr3_nt: TGTGCCACCGGGACCCAGGGAGGAGAGACCCAGTACTTC; cdr3_aa: CATGTQGGETQYF
clone_size: NA; j_call: TRBJ2-7; v_call: TRBV7-2; d_call: TRBD2; cdr3_nt: TGTGCCAGCGCGACTAGCGGGAGGGCCACGCAGTACTTC; cdr3_aa: CASATSGRATQYF
clone_size: NA; j_call: TRBJ1-2; v_call: TRBV28; d_call: NA; cdr3_nt: TGTGCCAGCAGTAGGGGCTTCGCCGTTGGTGGCTACACCTTC; cdr3_aa: CASSRGFAVGGYTF
clone_size: NA; j_call: TRBJ1-2; v_call: TRBV9; d_call: NA; cdr3_nt: TGTGCCAGCAGCGTTGGTGGATATAACTATGGCTACACCTTC; cdr3_aa: CASSVGGYNYGYTF
clone_size: NA; j_call: TRBJ2-1; v_call: TRBV11-3; d_call: NA; cdr3_nt: TGTGCCAGCAGTTTTAGCGGAGACCTATACAATGAGCAGTTCTTC; cdr3_aa: CASSFSGDLYNEQFF
clone_size: NA; j_call: TRBJ2-6; v_call: TRBV4-1; d_call: NA; cdr3_nt: TGCGCCAGCAGCCAACTTTACACCGCTGGGGCCAACGTCCTGACTTTC; cdr3_aa: CASSQLYTAGANVLTF
clone_size: NA; j_call: TRBJ1-2; v_call: TRBV2; d_call: NA; cdr3_nt: TGTGCCAGCAAGGCAGGGGACTATGGCTACACCTTC; cdr3_aa: CASKAGDYGYTF
clone_size: NA; j_call: TRBJ2-1; v_call: TRBV28; d_call: NA; cdr3_nt: TGTGCCAGCAGTTTGACCGGGACTGGAGTGTATTATGAGCAGTTCTTC; cdr3_aa: CASSLTGTGVYYEQFF
clone_size: NA; j_call: TRBJ2-5; v_call: TRBV29-1; d_call: TRBD2; cdr3_nt: TGCAGCGTTGGATTGGCCGCGGGGGGCTGGGAGACCCAGTACTTC; cdr3_aa: CSVGLAAGGWETQYF
clone_size: NA; j_call: TRBJ1-3; v_call: TRBV29-1; d_call: TRBD1; cdr3_nt: TGCAGCGTCGCAAGGAGGACAGGGGGTGTTGGCTCTGGAAACACCATATATTTT; cdr3_aa: CSVARRTGGVGSGNTIYF
clone_size: NA; j_call: TRBJ2-7; v_call: TRBV30; d_call: NA; cdr3_nt: TGTGCCTGGGGTGGGTACGAGCAGTACTTC; cdr3_aa: CAWGGYEQYF
clone_size: NA; j_call: TRBJ2-1; v_call: TRBV15; d_call: TRBD2; cdr3_nt: TGTGCCACCAGCAGAGATTTTGACGTCGCGGGAGGGCCGGTTGAGCAGTTCTTC; cdr3_aa: CATSRDFDVAGGPVEQFF
clone_size: NA; j_call: TRBJ2-7; v_call: TRBV28; d_call: TRBD2; cdr3_nt: TGTGTCAGCAGTCCTAGCGGACCTCTGGGCGAGCAGTACTTC; cdr3_aa: CVSSPSGPLGEQYF
clone_size: NA; j_call: TRBJ2-7; v_call: TRBV21-1; d_call: NA; cdr3_nt: TGTGCCAGCAGCAAATACAGGACCTCCTACGAGCAGTACTTC; cdr3_aa: CASSKYRTSYEQYF
clone_size: NA; j_call: TRBJ2-4; v_call: TRBV19; d_call: TRBD1; cdr3_nt: TGTGCCACCAGGAGGACAGGGAGAGACATTCAGTACTTC; cdr3_aa: CATRRTGRDIQYF
clone_size: NA; j_call: TRBJ1-1; v_call: TRBV18; d_call: TRBD1; cdr3_nt: TGTGCCAGCTCACCAAACATATTGGACAGGGTCAGTGAAGCTTTCTTT; cdr3_aa: CASSPNILDRVSEAFF
clone_size: once; j_call: TRBJ2-6; v_call: TRBV30; d_call: NA; cdr3_nt: TGTGCCTGGGGGACTGGGGCCAACGTCCTGACTTTC; cdr3_aa: CAWGTGANVLTF
clone_size: NA; j_call: TRBJ2-5; v_call: TRBV29-1; d_call: NA; cdr3_nt: TGCAGCGTGGGCGGATTCCAGGGAGAGACCCAGTACTTC; cdr3_aa: CSVGGFQGETQYF
clone_size: NA; j_call: TRBJ2-1; v_call: TRBV4-1; d_call: NA; cdr3_nt: TGCGCCAGCAGCAAACAGGAGGGCAAGGGGAGCGGTGAGCAGTTCTTC; cdr3_aa: CASSKQEGKGSGEQFF
clone_size: NA; j_call: TRBJ2-7; v_call: TRBV15; d_call: TRBD1; cdr3_nt: TGTGCCACCAGCAGAGCAGGGGGCGAGCAGTACTTC; cdr3_aa: CATSRAGGEQYF
clone_size: once; j_call: TRBJ2-3; v_call: TRBV12-5; d_call: NA; cdr3_nt: TGTGCTAGTGGTTTGACCCAGACCGGCACAGATACGCAGTATTTT; cdr3_aa: CASGLTQTGTDTQYF
clone_size: few; j_call: TRBJ2-1; v_call: TRBV18; d_call: NA; cdr3_nt: TGTGCCAGCTCACGATCGTCAGGGGTCGATGAGCAGTTCTTC; cdr3_aa: CASSRSSGVDEQFF
clone_size: NA; j_call: TRBJ1-2; v_call: TRBV23-1; d_call: TRBD1; cdr3_nt: TGCGCCAGGACCCACTACAGGGGGAACTATGGCTACACCTTC; cdr3_aa: CARTHYRGNYGYTF
clone_size: NA; j_call: TRBJ1-5; v_call: TRBV6-1; d_call: NA; cdr3_nt: TGTGCCACCATTGCGAATTACCGTGTAGAGCCCCAGCATTTT; cdr3_aa: CATIANYRVEPQHF
clone_size: NA; j_call: TRBJ1-5; v_call: TRBV10-3; d_call: NA; cdr3_nt: TGTGCCATCAGTGATGCCCGGCTGGCTGGCAATCAGCCCCAGCATTTT; cdr3_aa: CAISDARLAGNQPQHF
clone_size: NA; j_call: TRBJ1-1; v_call: TRBV29-1; d_call: TRBD1; cdr3_nt: TGCAGCGCCCTAGGACAGGGGGAAACTGAAGCTTTCTTT; cdr3_aa: CSALGQGETEAFF
clone_size: NA; j_call: TRBJ1-1; v_call: TRBV18; d_call: NA; cdr3_nt: TGTGCCAGCTCCGAGGCACAGAACGCAGAAGCTTTCTTT; cdr3_aa: CASSEAQNAEAFF
clone_size: NA; j_call: TRBJ1-5; v_call: TRBV7-2; d_call: TRBD1; cdr3_nt: TGTGCCAGCAGCGGGGGACAGGGAAGGAATCAGCCCCAGCATTTT; cdr3_aa: CASSGGQGRNQPQHF
clone_size: NA; j_call: TRBJ1-5; v_call: TRBV4-2; d_call: NA; cdr3_nt: TGTGCCAGCAGCCAAGCCTATAGCAATCAGCCCCAGCATTTT; cdr3_aa: CASSQAYSNQPQHF
clone_size: few; j_call: TRBJ1-1; v_call: TRBV5-1; d_call: TRBD1; cdr3_nt: TGCGCCAGCAGCTCCGCGCCCCAGGGGGCAAACACTGAAGCTTTCTTT; cdr3_aa: CASSSAPQGANTEAFF
clone_size: NA; j_call: TRBJ2-7; v_call: TRBV11-2; d_call: TRBD2; cdr3_nt: TGTGCCAGCAGCTTAAGCCTAGCGGTTGAGCAGTACTTC; cdr3_aa: CASSLSLAVEQYF
clone_size: NA; j_call: TRBJ2-3; v_call: TRBV30; d_call: NA; cdr3_nt: TGTGCCTGGAATAGGGACCACACAGATACGCAGTATTTT; cdr3_aa: CAWNRDHTDTQYF
clone_size: few; j_call: TRBJ1-5; v_call: TRBV7-2; d_call: NA; cdr3_nt: TGTGCCAGCAGCTTGTCGGGGACTAACAATCAGCCCCAGCATTTT; cdr3_aa: CASSLSGTNNQPQHF
clone_size: NA; j_call: TRBJ2-7; v_call: TRBV7-9; d_call: NA; cdr3_nt: TGTGCCAGCAGCCGCAGCGATGCCTACGAGCAGTACTTC; cdr3_aa: CASSRSDAYEQYF
clone_size: NA; j_call: TRBJ2-1; v_call: TRBV7-2; d_call: TRBD2; cdr3_nt: TGTGCCAGCAGCTTTCTAGCGGGAGTGGGCAATGAGCAGTTCTTC; cdr3_aa: CASSFLAGVGNEQFF
clone_size: NA; j_call: TRBJ1-2; v_call: TRBV5-4; d_call: NA; cdr3_nt: TGTGCCAGCAGCTTGCGGGACCGTGACTATGGCTACACCTTC; cdr3_aa: CASSLRDRDYGYTF
clone_size: NA; j_call: TRBJ1-1; v_call: TRBV4-1; d_call: NA; cdr3_nt: TGTGCCAGCAGCCAAGAGGGCAGGGGTGTTCGTCCTGAAGCTTTCTTT; cdr3_aa: CASSQEGRGVRPEAFF
clone_size: NA; j_call: TRBJ2-1; v_call: TRBV5-1; d_call: NA; cdr3_nt: TGCGCCAGCAGTTCTACGAACAGGGTGACCAATGAGCAGTTCTTC; cdr3_aa: CASSSTNRVTNEQFF
clone_size: few; j_call: TRBJ1-1; v_call: TRBV2; d_call: NA; cdr3_nt: TGTGCCAGCAGTGTGGGTACAGGCACTGAAGCTTTCTTT; cdr3_aa: CASSVGTGTEAFF
clone_size: NA; j_call: TRBJ2-7; v_call: TRBV18; d_call: NA; cdr3_nt: TGTGCCAGCGGCGGCAGGGACGGTTCCGAGCAGTACTTC; cdr3_aa: CASGGRDGSEQYF
clone_size: NA; j_call: TRBJ2-3; v_call: TRBV10-3; d_call: TRBD2; cdr3_nt: TGTGCCATCAGTAGCGGGAGGTCAGATACGCAGTATTTT; cdr3_aa: CAISSGRSDTQYF
clone_size: NA; j_call: TRBJ2-1; v_call: TRBV28; d_call: TRBD2; cdr3_nt: TGTGCCAGCACCAAAGGGGGGGGACTAGCGGGTAATGAGCAGTTCTTC; cdr3_aa: CASTKGGGLAGNEQFF
clone_size: NA; j_call: TRBJ2-3; v_call: TRBV28; d_call: NA; cdr3_nt: TGTGCCAGCCGCAGGGGGGGCCCTCACGATACGCAGTATTTT; cdr3_aa: CASRRGGPHDTQYF
clone_size: few; j_call: TRBJ1-2; v_call: TRBV28; d_call: TRBD1; cdr3_nt: TGTGCCAGCAGTGTCCGGGACAGGGGGAACTACGGCTACACCTTC; cdr3_aa: CASSVRDRGNYGYTF
clone_size: NA; j_call: TRBJ1-2; v_call: TRBV5-1; d_call: NA; cdr3_nt: TGCGCCAGCACTACAGGGACCGGGGCTGGCTACACCTTC; cdr3_aa: CASTTGTGAGYTF
clone_size: NA; j_call: TRBJ2-6; v_call: TRBV5-6; d_call: NA; cdr3_nt: TGTGCCGGGGGTCTTTTCCACTCTGGGGCCAACGTCCTGACTTTC; cdr3_aa: CAGGLFHSGANVLTF
clone_size: NA; j_call: TRBJ2-3; v_call: TRBV13; d_call: TRBD2; cdr3_nt: TGTGCCAGCAAAACGGGGGGGATTACAGATACGCAGTATTTT; cdr3_aa: CASKTGGITDTQYF
clone_size: NA; j_call: TRBJ2-3; v_call: TRBV4-2; d_call: NA; cdr3_nt: TGTGCCAGCAGGGGGGGCCTAGGGGCCACAGATACGCAGTATTTT; cdr3_aa: CASRGGLGATDTQYF